In this sample, the clone carrying this TCR beta chain turned up once. This sample stems from a study of blood T cells in healthy people across ages. Combining a sample-barcoded 5' primer with a J-beta primer mix, a second PCR ran for 7 to 11 cycles. In TCRdb, the 5' RACE reads were re-called with MiXCR into one record per CDR3 protein. The table records 1.5 million to 1.9 million distinct CDR3 sequences, about 42% of them present only once. This sequence was found in a woman between 18 and 29 years old in good health. The sample consisted of blood.

CDR3 bases: TGTGCCAGCAGCTTTGGATTCGGCGGCTACACCTTC. This codes for CASSFGFGGYTF. V usage is TRBV14 and J usage is TRBJ1-2; no clear D. There are 12 residues in the CDR3. Trimming removed 5 bases from V and 8 bases from J, with 12 bases in between. Germline V gene lookup returns CDR1 SGHDN and CDR2 FVKESK.